What follows are 9 T cell receptor beta chains derived from one specimen sequenced in a study of blood T cell repertoires in COVID-19 (dated by TCRdb to the early 2020s). Library method: the immunoSEQ multiplex PCR assay. Here the immuneACCESS table is served through TCRdb, limited to in-frame sequences with V and J called. Missing clones are a known gap in these copies; in checked studies unresolved V genes cover under half, and the rest lacks a known reason. Across this sample there are 150,000 or so clones, with 65% to 85% seen only once. Under 15% of the sample comes from the top ten. What was sequenced was PBMCs or T cells enriched from blood (not recorded which). These receptors all stem from a woman aged 60-75 years who had recovered from COVID-19.

The V gene is TRBV7-2, the J gene TRBJ2-1; D is undetermined. V lost 7 bases and J lost 9, with 19 bases in between. CDR1 SGHTA and CDR2 FQGNSA come from the germline V gene. The CDR3 is 14 amino acids. The CDR3, as DNA: TGTGCCAGCAACCTTATCTTAGCTTCTGGTGAGCAGTTCTTC. It encodes CASNLILASGEQFF. The variable domain in full, completed from reference TRBV7-2 and TRBJ2-1, reads GAGVSQSPSNKVTEKGKDVELRCDPISGHTALYWYRQSLGQGLEFLIYFQGNSAPDKSGLPSDRFSAERTGGSVSTLTIQRTQQEDSAVYLCASNLILASGEQFFGPGTRLTVL.

This chain joins TRBV3-1 (or the pseudogene TRBV3-2) and TRBJ1-2; no clear D. Per germline, CDR1 LGHDT and CDR2 YNNKEL (reference sequence). CDR3 size: 11 residues. The V gene lost 4 bases and the J gene lost 4 bases, with 4 bases spanning the gap. CDR3 residues: CASSRGYGYTF. The DNA of the CDR3 is TGTGCCAGCAGCCGAGGCTATGGCTACACCTTC.

The J gene is TRBJ1-2, the V gene TRBV19; a weak D match, TRBD1 (5 bases). V was pared by 4 bases and J by 4 bases, with 25 bases between. CDR3 length: 18 residues. Germline V lookup: CDR1 LNHDA, CDR2 SQIVND (reference sequence). The CDR3 spells CASSSAGRQTQFSYGYTF. DNA of the CDR3: TGTGCCAGTAGTAGTGCAGGGCGACAAACTCAATTTTCCTATGGCTACACCTTC.

Note on this clone: One junction end disagrees with the germline gene, perhaps due to a read error. The gene calls are TRBV30 and TRBJ1-2; D may be TRBD1 (5 bases). Germline V CDR1 and CDR2: GTSNPN, SVGIG (reference sequence). The CDR3 covers 10 residues. CDR3 region: CAWSVSSGGF. The CDR3 DNA reads as TGTGCCTGGAGTGTATCCAGCGGGGGGTTC.

V is TRBV2 and J is TRBJ2-1, with a weak D call TRBD1 (5 bases). V was shortened by 11 bases and J by 2 bases, with 13 bases between the two germline ends. CDR3 length equals 13 residues. CDR1 SNHLY and CDR2 FYNNEI come from the germline V gene. The CDR3 bases are TGTGCCTGCTTTAGGGGCCCCTACAATGAGCAGTTCTTC. This sequence encodes CACFRGPYNEQFF.

This chain joins TRBV7-2 and TRBJ2-1, with a tentative D call TRBD1 (6 bases). Trimming shortened V by 2 bases and J by 15 bases, and 17 bases separated the two germline ends. Germline V lookup: CDR1 SGHTA, CDR2 FQGNSA. The CDR3 runs 13 residues. The DNA for the CDR3 is TGTGCCAGCAGCTTACCCGGGCCGACCAGGGGGTTCTTC. Translating gives CASSLPGPTRGFF.

The chain has TRBV24-1 and TRBJ2-1; TRBD1 matches 9 bases. The CDR3 is 16 amino acids. J lost 0 bases, V lost 10 bases, and 9 bases had no gene match. Germline CDR1 KGHDR, CDR2 SFDVKD. The DNA for the CDR3 is TGTGCCACAGAGGGGACAGGGTGGGGCTCCTACAATGAGCAGTTCTTC. Translated, it gives CATEGTGWGSYNEQFF.

CDR3 amino acids: CASSQGQGRSPLHF. The CDR3 bases are TGTGCCAGCAGCCAAGGACAGGGGCGTTCACCCCTCCACTTT. This chain joins TRBV3-1 (or the pseudogene TRBV3-2) and TRBJ1-6; TRBD1 aligns across 8 bases. The ends lost 1 base at V and 9 bases at J; junction bases unmatched: 2. Germline V gene lookup returns CDR1 LGHDT and CDR2 YNNKEL (reference sequence). CDR3 size: 14 residues.

With respect to this clone: One end of the junction varies from germline; a read error may be responsible. The chain recombines TRBV3-1 (or the pseudogene TRBV3-2) with TRBJ2-7; 9 bases fit TRBD2. This CDR3 is built from 12 residues. CDR1 and CDR2 (germline): LGHDT, YNNKEL (reference sequence). The CDR3 region is CASSQGGTSRDF. As DNA, the CDR3 is TGTGCCAGCAGCCAGGGGGGGACTAGCCGGGACTTC.